This T cell receptor (beta chain) emerged from a study of blood T cell repertoires in COVID-19. Study-wide background: In each case, the material was cDNA or gDNA derived from T cells, B-cell-depleted T cells, or PBMCs.

The CDR3 is made up of 16 amino acids. The junction had 7 bases not matched to a gene; V was cut back by 2 bases and J by 0 bases. Germline loops: CDR1 KGHSH, CDR2 LQKENI. As handled by the study authors: Quantification of nucleated cells was approximated via reference gene primer amplification. Using immunoSEQ multiplex PCR, the repertoire was profiled, and TCRdb retains in-frame clones only, with some absent. V and J calls and clone size are as listed in that table; D and trimming were resolved from the DNA. The sample contains nearly 30,000 clones, 89% of which appear only once. In this sample, this clone turned up once.

This rearrangement joins TRBV18 to TRBJ2-7; TRBD1 aligns across 7 bases. The receptor comes from a human donor in a cohort sampled during active COVID-19. Sample: peripheral blood. The CDR3 region is CASSPGTGQTSYEQYF. CDR3 sequence (DNA): TGTGCCAGCTCACCAGGGACGGGACAGACCTCCTACGAGCAGTACTTC.